The clone carrying this T cell receptor beta chain was observed a few times. What it binds is unknown. This sample stems from a study of response to subunit inactivated influenza vaccine. Whole-study results and caveats: The authors offered the suggestion that each seasonal influenza vaccination recruits few new T cells.

One entry per CDR3 protein results from TCRdb running MiXCR on the RT-PCR reads. The table has more than 450,000 distinct CDR3 sequences, about 10% seen once. Germline V gene lookup returns CDR1 LGHNA and CDR2 YSLEER. The CDR3 totals 15 residues. The V and J ends lost 5 bases and 9 bases, in that order; junction bases with no gene match: 8. The gene calls are TRBV4-3 and TRBJ1-6; TRBD1 matches 9 bases. The sequencing used PBMCs from blood, collected on the day of vaccination. This TCR was recovered from a man in his forties or fifties who received an inactivated influenza vaccine. The CDR3 region is CASSYSRDRASPLHF. For the CDR3, the DNA is TGCGCCAGCAGCTACAGCCGGGACAGGGCTTCACCCCTCCACTTT.